One and the same sample provided the 32 T cell receptor beta chains below, sequenced in a study of cytomegalovirus exposure and HLA in healthy donors. Using immunoSEQ multiplex PCR, the repertoire was profiled, and TCRdb retains in-frame clones only, with some absent. The table shows fewer than 150,000 clones, with more than 70% occurring only once. Sequences were obtained from PBMCs. The receptors were gathered from a man younger than 40 in good health and CMV-seronegative.

The chain joins TRBV7-3 to TRBJ2-5; D is perhaps TRBD1 (6 bases). The CDR3 is 15 amino acids. Looked up from germline, CDR1 is SGHTA and CDR2 is FQGTGA. Between the trimmed V and J ends, which lost 1 base and 2 bases, there was a span of 11 bases. The DNA for the CDR3 is TGTGCCAGCAGCTTAATGAATGGACAGCAAGAGACCCAGTACTTC. Translating it yields CASSLMNGQQETQYF.

J is TRBJ1-2 and V is TRBV5-1; D not certain. Germline CDR1 SGHRS, CDR2 YFSETQ. There are 14 residues in the CDR3. The V and J ends lost 3 bases and 4 bases respectively, with 13 bases between them. DNA of the CDR3: TGCGCCAGCAGCTCTACGGAGTCGCCCTATGGCTACACCTTC. Translated: CASSSTESPYGYTF.

J is TRBJ2-3 and V is TRBV14, with a weak D call TRBD2 (6 bases). Germline assignment: CDR1 SGHDN and CDR2 FVKESK. The CDR3 has 13 residues. V lost 1 base and J 10 bases, leaving 12 bases between the germline ends. The CDR3 nucleotides read TGTGCCAGCAGCCAAGTAAACGGGGGACCGCAGTATTTT. This encodes CASSQVNGGPQYF. Based on the CDR3 plus reference TRBV14 and TRBJ2-3, the full variable domain is EAGVTQFPSHSVIEKGQTVTLRCDPISGHDNLYWYRRVMGKEIKFLLHFVKESKQDESGMPNNRFLAERTGGTYSTLKVQPAELEDSGVYFCASSQVNGGPQYFGPGTRLTVL.

J is TRBJ2-1 and V is TRBV6-6; 12 nucleotides match TRBD2. The germline V gene encodes CDR1 MNHNY and CDR2 SVGAGI (reference sequence). This CDR3 contains 15 residues. Trimming at V came to 6 bases and at J to 8 bases, leaving 8 bases not matched to a gene. As DNA, the CDR3 is TGTGCCAGCAGCGCCAGACTAGCGGGGGCTCATGAGCAGTTCTTC. Protein product: CASSARLAGAHEQFF.

The V call is TRBV4-3, the J call TRBJ1-2; D not resolved. Trimming removed 4 bases from V and 1 base from J, with 25 bases in between. This CDR3 region has 19 residues. Germline assignment: CDR1 LGHNA and CDR2 YSLEER. The CDR3: CASSPPREPNSGYNYGYTF. The CDR3 nucleotides are TGCGCCAGCAGCCCGCCGCGAGAGCCAAACAGCGGATATAACTATGGCTACACCTTC.

This chain uses TRBV27 with TRBJ2-2; 7 nucleotides match TRBD2. Germline V CDR1 and CDR2: MNHEY, SMNVEV (reference sequence). V lost 7 bases to trimming and J lost 4 bases; unmatched junction nucleotides: 15. The length of the CDR3 is 17 residues. The CDR3 loop is CASTNKPEGGATGELFF. In DNA form, the CDR3 reads TGTGCCAGCACGAACAAACCCGAGGGAGGGGCCACCGGGGAGCTGTTTTTT.

V usage is TRBV2 and J usage is TRBJ1-4; 7 nucleotides align to TRBD1. Germline V gene sequence: CDR1 SNHLY, CDR2 FYNNEI. The CDR3 sequence is 15 residues long. V shed 7 bases and J 5 bases; nucleotides not matched to a gene: 10. The CDR3 region is CASTPRTGENEKLFF. CDR3 DNA sequence: TGTGCCAGCACTCCAAGAACAGGGGAGAATGAAAAACTGTTTTTT.

V is TRBV13 and J is TRBJ2-7; D unresolved. The CDR3 loop spans 16 amino acids. Trimming shortened V by 1 base and J by 6 bases, and 19 bases separated the two germline ends. The germline CDR1 and CDR2 sequences are PRHDT and FYEKMQ (reference sequence). The CDR3 DNA is TGTGCCAGCAGCTTAGCCCCCTGGAGTGGGTCCCTCGAGCAGTACTTC. Translated: CASSLAPWSGSLEQYF. The complete variable domain, with remaining parts taken from reference TRBV13 and TRBJ2-7, reads AAGVIQSPRHLIKEKRETATLKCYPIPRHDTVYWYQQGPGQDPQFLISFYEKMQSDKGSIPDRFSAQQFSDYHSELNMSSLELGDSALYFCASSLAPWSGSLEQYFGPGTRLTVT.

This clone was detected once. The CDR3, as DNA: TGCGCCAGCAGCTCTGACGGAGGAAATGGGCAGCCCCAGCATTTT. Translating it yields CASSSDGGNGQPQHF. The rearrangement uses TRBV5-1 and TRBJ1-5; D is uncertain. Between the trimmed V and J ends, which lost 3 bases and 7 bases, there was a span of 17 bases. The germline CDR1 and CDR2 sequences are SGHRS and YFSETQ. This CDR3 comprises 15 residues.

The V gene is TRBV9, the J gene TRBJ2-7; 9 positions agree with TRBD2. Losses at the gene ends were 0 bases for V and 0 bases for J; bases not matched to a gene: 4. The germline CDR1 and CDR2 sequences are SGDLS and YYNGEE. The CDR3 runs to 16 residues. The CDR3 loop reads CASSVGGSGGSYEQYF. CDR3 in DNA: TGTGCCAGCAGCGTAGGAGGTAGCGGGGGCTCCTACGAGCAGTACTTC.

The V gene is TRBV5-1, the J gene TRBJ2-4; no reliable D call. CDR1 is SGHRS and CDR2 is YFSETQ in the germline V gene. The CDR3 is 15 residues long. V was pared by 0 bases and J by 9 bases, with 16 bases between. CDR3 DNA sequence: TGCGCCAGCAGCTTGGGTTCGACAACTGAAAGCATTCAGTACTTC. Protein: CASSLGSTTESIQYF.

This chain links TRBV7-9 with TRBJ1-2; tentatively, D is TRBD1 (6 bases). The CDR3 has 15 amino acids. Trimming removed 0 bases at V and 0 bases at J, with 8 bases between. Per the germline V gene, CDR1 is SEHNR and CDR2 is FQNEAQ (reference sequence). CDR3: CASSLAGQSNYGYTF. In DNA form, the CDR3 reads TGTGCCAGCAGCTTAGCGGGACAATCTAACTATGGCTACACCTTC.

This rearrangement joins TRBV2 to TRBJ2-1; no reliable D call. Trimming took off 3 bases at V and 0 bases at J, with 6 bases between the two ends. CDR3 size: 14 residues. Germline-derived CDR1 and CDR2 are SNHLY and FYNNEI. DNA for the CDR3: TGTGCCAGCAGTGACTGGAGCTCCTACAATGAGCAGTTCTTC. Translated, it gives CASSDWSSYNEQFF.

The gene calls are TRBV5-1 and TRBJ2-7; TRBD2 is a possible D gene (5 bases). From germline, CDR1 is SGHRS and CDR2 YFSETQ. Deletions cut 2 bases from V and 4 bases from J, with 7 bases between. CDR3 length equals 12 residues. DNA for the CDR3: TGCGCCAGCAGCTTCGAGGGATACGAGCAGTACTTC. Protein product: CASSFEGYEQYF.

CDR3 in amino acids: CASSDSLGGAHTEAFF. The CDR3 DNA is TGTGCCAGTAGTGACAGCCTAGGGGGGGCGCACACTGAAGCTTTCTTT. This rearrangement joins TRBV19 to TRBJ1-1; weak D call: TRBD1 (6 bases). The CDR3 extends over 16 amino acids. The V end lost 5 bases, the J end lost 3 bases, and 19 bases lay between the germline ends. Per the germline V gene, CDR1 is LNHDA and CDR2 is SQIVND (reference sequence).

The CDR3 is CASSTLTDTQYF. The CDR3 coding sequence is TGTGCCAGTAGTACCTTGACAGATACGCAGTATTTT. The chain links TRBV19 to TRBJ2-3; D is uncertain. This CDR3 is built from 12 residues. The V and J ends lost 4 bases and 3 bases respectively, with 5 bases between them. The germline V gene has CDR1 LNHDA and CDR2 SQIVND (reference sequence). The full variable domain, its missing parts supplied by reference TRBV19 and TRBJ2-3, is DGGITQSPKYLFRKEGQNVTLSCEQNLNHDAMYWYRQDPGQGLRLIYYSQIVNDFQKGDIAEGYSVSREKKESFPLTVTSAQKNPTAFYLCASSTLTDTQYFGPGTRLTVL.

CDR3 in DNA: TGTGCCAGCAGCCCAGGGACAGCTACTTACAATGAGCAGTTCTTC. Protein: CASSPGTATYNEQFF. The chain combines TRBV11-2 with TRBJ2-1, with 7 bases aligning to TRBD1. Trimming took 5 bases from V and 4 from J; bases not matched to a gene: 8. Germline V CDR1 and CDR2: SGHAT, FQNNGV. The CDR3 covers 15 residues.

The V call is TRBV11-1, the J call TRBJ2-5; D possibly corresponds to TRBD1 (5 bases). The CDR3 is 13 residues long. V was cut by 2 bases and J by 7 bases, with 11 bases left in between. Germline lookup yields CDR1 SGHAT and CDR2 FQDESV (reference sequence). CDR3 in amino acids: CASSLRWGGTQYF. The DNA for the CDR3 is TGTGCCAGCAGCTTAAGGTGGGGCGGGACCCAGTACTTC. The full variable domain, its missing parts supplied by reference TRBV11-1 and TRBJ2-5, is EAEVAQSPRYKITEKSQAVAFWCDPISGHATLYWYRQILGQGPELLVQFQDESVVDDSQLPKDRFSAERLKGVDSTLKIQPAELGDSAMYLCASSLRWGGTQYFGPGTRLLVL.

The V gene is TRBV2, the J gene TRBJ2-1; 16 bases are a match to TRBD2. The CDR3 is made up of 15 amino acids. CDR1 and CDR2 (germline): SNHLY, FYNNEI. J lost 6 bases, V lost 7 bases, and 3 bases had no gene match. The CDR3: CASTGTSGRANEQFF. The CDR3 region has the DNA TGTGCCAGCACAGGGACTAGCGGGAGGGCCAATGAGCAGTTCTTC.

The rearrangement uses TRBV4-2 and TRBJ2-7, with 9 bases fitting TRBD1. CDR1 LGHNA and CDR2 YNFKEQ come from the germline V gene. V was pared by 2 bases and J by 0 bases, with 2 bases of the junction left unmatched. The CDR3 is made up of 15 amino acids. DNA of the CDR3: TGTGCCAGCAGCCAACAACAGGGGGCCTCCTACGAGCAGTACTTC. Protein product: CASSQQQGASYEQYF.

The V and J genes are TRBV6-5 and TRBJ2-2; D not certain. Germline loops: CDR1 MNHEY, CDR2 SVGAGI. CDR3 length: 14 residues. V was cut by 8 bases and J by 2 bases, with 12 bases left in between. This CDR3 is CASGGYRNTGELFF. As DNA, the CDR3 is TGTGCCAGCGGTGGTTACAGAAACACCGGGGAGCTGTTTTTT.

V usage is TRBV30 and J usage is TRBJ2-1; D may be TRBD2 (5 bases). Germline V gene data show CDR1 as GTSNPN and CDR2 as SVGIG (reference sequence). The CDR3 covers 15 residues. V lost 1 base and J 7 bases, leaving 17 bases between the germline ends. The CDR3 coding sequence is TGTGCCTGGAGTGGGACTGACGGCCTGGCGAATGAGCAGTTCTTC. Protein: CAWSGTDGLANEQFF.

The V gene is TRBV25-1, the J gene TRBJ2-5, with D tentatively TRBD2 (6 bases). Germline V lookup: CDR1 MGHDK, CDR2 SYGVNS. CDR3 length: 15 amino acids. The germline V and J ends were trimmed by 4 bases and 7 bases, with 19 bases remaining between them. CDR3 residues: CASSGKQLTEGTQYF. The CDR3 coding sequence is TGTGCCAGCAGTGGGAAACAGCTCACGGAGGGGACCCAGTACTTC.

V usage is TRBV7-6 and J usage is TRBJ2-3; tentatively, D is TRBD1 (6 bases). Per the germline V gene, CDR1 is SGHVS and CDR2 is FNYEAQ. Trimming cost V 2 bases and J 2 bases, with 11 bases left between them. The CDR3 sequence is 15 residues long. This CDR3 reads CASSLSQGTTDTQYF. The DNA of the CDR3 is TGTGCCAGCAGCTTATCCCAGGGGACCACAGATACGCAGTATTTT.

The chain combines TRBV14 with TRBJ1-3; the D gene is possibly TRBD1 (6 bases). Per the germline V gene, CDR1 is SGHDN and CDR2 is FVKESK. CDR3 length: 14 amino acids. V gave up 2 bases and J gave up 9 bases, with 14 bases separating them. The CDR3 spells CASSQNRASSTIYF. The CDR3 DNA reads TGTGCCAGCAGCCAAAACAGGGCGAGCAGCACCATATATTTT.

The V call is TRBV6-4, the J call TRBJ1-5; TRBD1 aligns across 7 bases. The CDR3 spans 14 residues. Losses at the gene ends were 2 bases for V and 7 bases for J; bases not matched to a gene: 5. Germline lookup yields CDR1 MRHNA and CDR2 SNTAGT. The chain's CDR3 is CASSDRGGEQPQHF. The CDR3 DNA sequence: TGTGCCAGCAGTGACCGAGGGGGCGAGCAGCCCCAGCATTTT.

This clone was counted a few times. The rearrangement links TRBV25-1 to TRBJ2-7; 10 bases match TRBD1. This CDR3 spans 13 amino acids. Looked up from germline, CDR1 is MGHDK and CDR2 is SYGVNS. V dropped 7 bases and J dropped 3; count of bases not matched to a gene: 3. The CDR3 is CASKRTGGYEQYF. The CDR3 DNA reads as TGTGCCAGCAAACGGACAGGGGGCTACGAGCAGTACTTC.

A few counts support this clone. The genes are TRBV6-5 and TRBJ2-7; TRBD1 matches 8 bases. Per germline, CDR1 MNHEY and CDR2 SVGAGI. The CDR3 contains 12 residues. V gave up 10 bases and J gave up 3 bases; unmatched junction bases: 5. The CDR3 reads CATRQGSYEQYF. In nucleotides, the CDR3 is TGTGCCACTCGACAGGGGAGCTACGAGCAGTACTTC.

This chain joins TRBV27 and TRBJ2-7, with a weak D call TRBD1 (5 bases). This CDR3 has 16 amino acids. Germline CDR1 MNHEY, CDR2 SMNVEV (reference sequence). Trimming took off 5 bases at V and 4 bases at J, with 21 bases between the two ends. CDR3 bases: TGTGCCAGCAGTCGGGCCATGGGGCTATCGGCATACGAGCAGTACTTC. It yields the protein CASSRAMGLSAYEQYF.

J is TRBJ2-7 and V is TRBV7-2, with a tentative D call TRBD1 (5 bases). V lost 6 bases, J lost 3 bases, and 15 bases lay in between. Germline assignment: CDR1 SGHTA and CDR2 FQGNSA. This CDR3 is 14 amino acids long. The CDR3 protein is CASRQSGMDYEQYF. Here the CDR3 DNA reads TGTGCCAGCAGGCAATCAGGGATGGACTACGAGCAGTACTTC.

The rearrangement joins TRBV5-4 to TRBJ2-7, with 9 bases identical to TRBD1. From germline, CDR1 is SGHNT and CDR2 YYREEE (reference sequence). Unmatched junction bases numbered 9, after V lost 4 bases and J lost 7 bases. This CDR3 spans 14 amino acids. The CDR3: CASSRWDRVGEQYF. DNA of the CDR3: TGTGCCAGCAGCAGATGGGACAGGGTCGGGGAGCAGTACTTC.

The V call is TRBV6-5, the J call TRBJ1-1, with D hard to call. This CDR3 comprises 16 residues. The V end was cut by 0 bases, the J end by 0 bases, with 11 bases between. Germline CDR1 and CDR2: MNHEY and SVGAGI. CDR3 coding DNA: TGTGCCAGCAGTTACTCCCGAACATCCATGAACACTGAAGCTTTCTTT. Translation: CASSYSRTSMNTEAFF.